A single sample gave rise to the 18 T cell receptor beta chains below, sequenced in a study of Ad26.COV2.S vaccination and SARS-CoV-2 variants. The treatment is: approximately 18 received Ad26.COV2.S at low or high dose, single or two shots; several received placebo; per-sample allocation not given. After the first vaccine or placebo injection, samples were drawn on day 63. The repertoire was sequenced with immunoSEQ multiplex PCR; TCRdb's copy has only in-frame clones and lacks some. The sample lists 350,000 to 500,000 clones, 90% seen once, with around 4.5% in the top ten. The sequencing here drew on peripheral blood, taken in a trial of Ad26.COV2.S vaccine versus placebo. The origin of the receptors is a person between 18 and 60 years old who received the Ad26.COV2.S COVID-19 vaccine or a placebo.

This chain joins TRBV7-3 and TRBJ2-4; maybe TRBD1 (5 bases). Germline V gene sequence: CDR1 SGHTA, CDR2 FQGTGA. The CDR3 length is 13 residues. Trimming stripped 8 bases from V and 7 bases from J, with 15 bases between. The CDR3 loop reads CASGQQESNIQYF. The CDR3 DNA reads as TGTGCCAGCGGACAACAGGAGTCTAACATTCAGTACTTC.

This clone has only one observation. This CDR3 reads CASSMGLAVYNEQFF. The CDR3 region has the DNA TGTGCCAGCAGTATGGGACTAGCGGTCTACAATGAGCAGTTCTTC. The chain carries TRBV27 and TRBJ2-1; 11 bases line up with TRBD2. This CDR3 is 15 amino acids long. In germline, CDR1 is MNHEY, CDR2 SMNVEV (reference sequence). The V and J ends lost 5 bases and 3 bases, in that order; junction bases with no gene match: 3.

This clone occurred once. V and J are TRBV30 and TRBJ1-3, with a tentative D call TRBD1 (5 bases). Germline V gene data show CDR1 as GTSNPN and CDR2 as SVGIG (reference sequence). The V end lost 0 bases, the J end lost 2 bases, and 11 bases lay between the germline ends. The CDR3 is made up of 15 amino acids. The CDR3 sequence is CAWSVLDKPGNTIYF. CDR3 coding DNA: TGTGCCTGGAGTGTTCTGGACAAACCTGGAAACACCATATATTTT.

As regards this clone: The sample contains more than one DNA sequence encoding this CDR3. The chain combines TRBV9 with TRBJ2-1; tentatively, D is TRBD2 (5 bases). Trimming pared 7 bases from V and 0 bases from J, leaving 5 bases between. This CDR3 is 12 amino acids long. CDR1 is SGDLS, CDR2 YYNGEE, per germline. CDR3: CASGSSYNEQFF. The CDR3 coding sequence is TGTGCCAGCGGGAGCTCCTACAATGAGCAGTTCTTC. Supplemented by reference TRBV9 and TRBJ2-1, the full variable domain reads DSGVTQTPKHLITATGQRVTLRCSPRSGDLSVYWYQQSLDQGLQFLIQYYNGEERAKGNILERFSAQQFPDLHSELNLSSLELGDSALYFCASGSSYNEQFFGPGTRLTVL.

This clone was observed once. The chain combines TRBV11-2 with TRBJ1-3, with D hard to call. Germline V gene data show CDR1 as SGHAT and CDR2 as FQNNGV. V lost 0 bases, J lost 0 bases, and 6 bases lay in between. The CDR3 totals 15 residues. The CDR3 here is CASSLEVLSGNTIYF. Here the CDR3 DNA reads TGTGCCAGCAGCTTAGAGGTACTCTCTGGAAACACCATATATTTT.

The rearrangement links TRBV6-2 or TRBV6-3 to TRBJ2-7; perhaps TRBD2 as D (5 bases). Per germline, CDR1 MNHEY and CDR2 SVGEGT. V lost 3 bases, J lost 6 bases, and 15 bases lay in between. The CDR3 extends over 14 amino acids. CDR3 coding DNA: TGTGCCAGCAGTTATTATTTGAGGGTCCCCGAGCAGTACTTC. Protein product: CASSYYLRVPEQYF.

The DNA for the CDR3 is TGTGCCAGCAGTTTTGTTAGCGGGATTTACGAGCAGTACTTC. Translation gives CASSFVSGIYEQYF. The chain employs TRBV28 and TRBJ2-7, with 8 bases matching TRBD2. The length of the CDR3 is 14 residues. V dropped 3 bases and J dropped 4; count of bases not matched to a gene: 5. Per the germline V gene, CDR1 is MDHEN and CDR2 is SYDVKM.

The chain has TRBV19 and TRBJ2-1; TRBD1 agrees at 9 bases. J was trimmed by 4 bases and V by 7 bases; bases with no gene match: 5. Germline V gives CDR1 LNHDA, CDR2 SQIVND (reference sequence). CDR3 size: 14 residues. The CDR3 protein is CASNPTGGYNEQFF. The CDR3 DNA sequence: TGTGCCAGTAACCCGACAGGGGGATACAATGAGCAGTTCTTC.

The V and J genes are TRBV11-3 and TRBJ2-5, with D possibly TRBD2 on 5 matching bases. Germline CDR1 and CDR2: SGHNT and YENEEA. V was trimmed by 1 base and J by 5 bases, leaving 14 bases between them. There are 15 residues in the CDR3. The CDR3 protein is CASSLGGRDGETQYF. The CDR3 DNA is TGTGCCAGCAGCTTAGGAGGTCGGGATGGGGAGACCCAGTACTTC.

In this sample, this clone turned up once. This chain links TRBV5-1 with TRBJ2-6, with a tentative D call TRBD1 (5 bases). CDR3 size: 17 residues. Germline assignment: CDR1 SGHRS and CDR2 YFSETQ. Trimming took 0 bases from V and 2 from J, leaving 12 bases between them. CDR3 protein: CASSLVGGRAGANVLTF. CDR3 in DNA: TGCGCCAGCAGCTTGGTGGGCGGCAGGGCTGGGGCCAACGTCCTGACTTTC. The full variable domain, rest sourced from reference TRBV5-1 and TRBJ2-6, is KAGVTQTPRYLIKTRGQQVTLSCSPISGHRSVSWYQQTPGQGLQFLFEYFSETQRNKGNFPGRFSGRQFSNSRSEMNVSTLELGDSALYLCASSLVGGRAGANVLTFGAGSRLTVL.

This clone was seen only once. The rearrangement joins TRBV5-4 to TRBJ2-7; the D gene could be TRBD1 or TRBD2 (5 bases each). This CDR3 is built from 14 residues. V was cut by 4 bases and J by 3 bases, with 14 bases left in between. Germline loops: CDR1 SGHNT, CDR2 YYREEE (reference sequence). In DNA, the CDR3 is TGTGCCAGCAGCCGCTCAGGGACCTACTACGAGCAGTACTTC. This gives the protein CASSRSGTYYEQYF.

This sequence joins TRBV20-1 and TRBJ2-3; D remains unclear. Germline V gene sequence: CDR1 DFQATT, CDR2 SNEGSKA (reference sequence). V was trimmed by 7 bases and J by 5 bases, leaving 7 bases between them. This CDR3 comprises 10 residues. The CDR3 DNA is TGCAGTGGAGGTGGAGATACGCAGTATTTT. As protein: CSGGGDTQYF.

Concerning this clone: A junction end diverges from the germline sequence, so it may reflect a read error. The gene calls are TRBV10-3 and TRBJ2-7, with TRBD1 matching over 10 bases. This CDR3 is built from 16 residues. Germline CDR1 and CDR2: ENHRY and SYGVKD. Written as DNA, the CDR3 is TGTGCCATCAGTCAGTCGGGACAGGGGTTAATCTACGAGCAGTACTTC. This sequence encodes CAISQSGQGLIYEQYF.

This rearrangement joins TRBV9 to TRBJ2-2, with D maybe TRBD2 (5 bases). Germline CDR1 and CDR2: SGDLS and YYNGEE. Trimming took off 4 bases at V and 5 bases at J, with 9 bases between the two ends. The CDR3 runs 13 residues. For the CDR3, the DNA is TGTGCCAGCAGCCCCTCGGGGACCGGGGAGCTGTTTTTT. Amino acids: CASSPSGTGELFF.

The chain recombines TRBV19 with TRBJ1-1; D ambiguous. Germline CDR1 is LNHDA and CDR2 is SQIVND (reference sequence). This CDR3 is built from 15 residues. Trimming pared 2 bases from V and 4 bases from J, leaving 14 bases between. CDR3 sequence: CASSIQEGRGTEAFF. CDR3 nucleotides: TGTGCCAGTAGTATACAGGAAGGGAGAGGCACTGAAGCTTTCTTT.

The chain joins TRBV10-3 to TRBJ2-7; 7 positions agree with TRBD2. V was clipped by 0 bases and J by 2 bases; unmatched bases: 7. Germline CDR1 reads ENHRY; CDR2 reads SYGVKD. The CDR3 has 16 amino acids. The CDR3 DNA follows: TGTGCCATCAGTGAGTCGCGGCTAGCGGAGCCCTACGAGCAGTACTTC. This sequence encodes CAISESRLAEPYEQYF.

The rearrangement uses TRBV28 and TRBJ1-6, with D perhaps TRBD1 (5 bases). The CDR3 spans 14 residues. Trimming stripped 8 bases from V and 7 bases from J, with 15 bases between. In germline, CDR1 is MDHEN, CDR2 SYDVKM. CDR3 amino acids: CASVPLGPNSPLHF. CDR3 bases: TGTGCCAGCGTTCCTTTGGGGCCAAATTCACCCCTCCACTTT.

The V gene is TRBV25-1, the J gene TRBJ2-1, with D possibly called TRBD1 or TRBD2 (5 bases each). V lost 4 bases and J lost 2, with 15 bases in between. CDR1 and CDR2 (germline): MGHDK, SYGVNS. The CDR3 has 16 amino acids. The CDR3 DNA reads TGTGCCAGCAGTGGGATGATGAGGGGCACCTACAATGAGCAGTTCTTC. Translation: CASSGMMRGTYNEQFF.